This T cell receptor beta chain emerged from a study of patients and donors after allogeneic stem cell transplantation. The CDR3 covers 14 residues. The junction had 5 bases not matched to a gene; V was cut back by 6 bases and J by 4 bases. The germline V gene has CDR1 MNHEY and CDR2 SMNVEV (reference sequence). One entry per CDR3 protein, called by TCRdb with MiXCR from the RT-PCR reads. The data contain roughly 190,000 distinct CDR3 sequences, 35% to 50% of them singletons. Sequencing used blood, either unsorted or a sorted T cell fraction (not recorded which). The TCR sequence derives from a human donor who was either an allogeneic HSCT recipient or a stem cell or donor lymphocyte infusion donor (not recorded which). It is not recorded whose cells these are; they may come from a transplant donor. The rearrangement uses TRBV27 and TRBJ2-2; 7 positions match TRBD1. The CDR3: CASSGTALTGELFF. The DNA of the CDR3 is TGTGCCAGCAGCGGGACAGCCCTCACCGGGGAGCTGTTTTTT.